The 23 T cell receptor beta chains below all came from one sample that was sequenced in a study of control samples from healthy donors and cancer patients. TCRdb's copy holds only in-frame clones and misses some; the assay was immunoSEQ multiplex PCR. The sample records over 85,000 clones, around 90% being singletons. The sequenced sample was blood. The receptor source for this set is a woman aged 18 to 35 in good health.

This clone showed up just once. This sequence joins TRBV20-1 and TRBJ1-5, with D unresolved. With 3 bases removed from V and 3 bases from J, the gap between germline ends came to 12 bases. The CDR3 contains 14 residues. Looked up from germline, CDR1 is DFQATT and CDR2 is SNEGSKA (reference sequence). This chain's CDR3 is CSASLGRNNQPQHF. The CDR3 coding sequence is TGCAGTGCTAGTCTGGGAAGGAACAATCAGCCCCAGCATTTT.

V gene TRBV4-3 combines with J gene TRBJ2-3; the match to TRBD2 covers 7 bases. The CDR3 has 17 residues. V shed 0 bases and J 5 bases; nucleotides not matched to a gene: 11. Germline CDR1 LGHNA, CDR2 YSLEER. Written as DNA, the CDR3 is TGCGCCAGCAGCCAAGATTCGAGCGGGAAGATAGTAGATACGCAGTATTTT. Protein sequence: CASSQDSSGKIVDTQYF.

CDR3 residues: CASSLILAGAGEQYF. Here the CDR3 DNA reads TGTGCCAGCAGCTTAATACTAGCGGGAGCCGGCGAGCAGTACTTC. V gene TRBV7-6 combines with J gene TRBJ2-7; 11 bases line up with TRBD2. The CDR3 loop spans 15 amino acids. Germline-derived CDR1 and CDR2 are SGHVS and FNYEAQ. The junction had 6 bases not matched to a gene; V was cut back by 2 bases and J by 6 bases.

V usage is TRBV6-1 and J usage is TRBJ1-2; D might be TRBD1 (5 bases). The CDR3 is 14 amino acids. Deletions cut 3 bases from V and 7 bases from J, with 15 bases between. From germline, CDR1 is MNHNS and CDR2 SASEGT. CDR3: CASSEGGEGSGYTF. The CDR3 region has the DNA TGTGCCAGCAGTGAGGGGGGGGAAGGCTCTGGCTACACCTTC.

This clone was recorded a few times. V gene TRBV7-9 combines with J gene TRBJ2-7; TRBD2 matches at 7 bases. Trimming took 3 bases from V and 2 from J; bases not matched to a gene: 1. Looked up from germline, CDR1 is SEHNR and CDR2 is FQNEAQ (reference sequence). This CDR3 contains 13 residues. CDR3 in DNA: TGTGCCAGCAGCTTCGGGACTACCTACGAGCAGTACTTC. Protein product: CASSFGTTYEQYF.

The chain recombines TRBV4-1 with TRBJ2-1, with D uncertain. Germline V lookup: CDR1 MGHRA, CDR2 YSYEKL. The V gene lost 0 bases and the J gene lost 10 bases, with 7 bases spanning the gap. The CDR3 is made up of 12 amino acids. The CDR3 bases are TGCGCCAGCAGCCAAGAGGTGGGGGAGCAGTTCTTC. This sequence encodes CASSQEVGEQFF.

The chain joins TRBV12-3 or TRBV12-4 to TRBJ1-1; D uncertain. The CDR3 covers 13 residues. V was pared by 3 bases and J by 1 base, with 6 bases between. CDR3 nucleotide sequence: TGTGCCAGCAGTTTTGCACGGAACACTGAAGCTTTCTTT. Translated: CASSFARNTEAFF.

The chain is built from TRBV5-1 and TRBJ1-4; unclear D gene. V gave up 2 bases and J gave up 3 bases, with 11 bases separating them. The CDR3 extends over 15 amino acids. CDR1 SGHRS and CDR2 YFSETQ come from the germline V gene. The CDR3 region has the DNA TGCGCCAGCAGCTTAATGGGCATGGCTAATGAAAAACTGTTTTTT. It specifies CASSLMGMANEKLFF.

The V call is TRBV3-1 (or the pseudogene TRBV3-2), the J call TRBJ1-1; a weak D match, TRBD1 (6 bases). V shed 2 bases and J shed 10 bases, with 17 bases lying between them. The CDR3 extends over 14 amino acids. CDR1 and CDR2 from the germline V gene are LGHDT and YNNKEL (reference sequence). The CDR3 spells CASSQSNREKAAFF. CDR3 coding DNA: TGTGCCAGCAGCCAAAGTAACAGGGAAAAGGCAGCTTTCTTT.

V is TRBV4-1 and J is TRBJ2-1; weak D call: TRBD1 (6 bases). CDR1 is MGHRA and CDR2 is YSYEKL in the germline V gene. V was clipped by 0 bases and J by 8 bases, with 20 bases between them. CDR3 length: 17 residues. The CDR3 DNA reads TGCGCCAGCAGCCAAGAGGTGGCGACAGGCAATGGACATGAGCAGTTCTTC. This translates into CASSQEVATGNGHEQFF.

For the CDR3, the DNA is TGTGCCAGCAGCCCTGGGGTGGCTCAAGAGACCCAGTACTTC. Residues: CASSPGVAQETQYF. The chain uses TRBV5-4 and TRBJ2-5, with D unclear. Between the trimmed V and J ends, which lost 4 bases and 2 bases, there was a span of 12 bases. CDR1 is SGHNT and CDR2 is YYREEE in the germline V gene (reference sequence). The CDR3 loop spans 14 amino acids. The whole variable domain, remainder taken from reference TRBV5-4 and TRBJ2-5, is ETGVTQSPTHLIKTRGQQVTLRCSSQSGHNTVSWYQQALGQGPQFIFQYYREEENGRGNFPPRFSGLQFPNYSSELNVNALELDDSALYLCASSPGVAQETQYFGPGTRLLVL.

The chain joins TRBV18 to TRBJ2-5, with a tentative D call TRBD2 (6 bases). CDR1 is KGHSH, CDR2 LQKENI, per germline. V lost 6 bases and J 5 bases, leaving 22 bases between the germline ends. This CDR3 has 16 residues. DNA of the CDR3: TGTGCCAGCTCCCCGCTACACCCCCCCCGGGGGGAGACCCAGTACTTC. Its translation: CASSPLHPPRGETQYF.

The rearrangement links TRBV11-3 to TRBJ2-1; D is ambiguous. The V end lost 5 bases, the J end lost 8 bases, and 25 bases lay between the germline ends. Germline V CDR1 and CDR2: SGHNT, YENEEA. The CDR3 is 17 amino acids. CDR3 amino acids: CASSTDRTFSEVDEQFF. CDR3 in DNA: TGTGCCAGCAGCACAGACCGGACGTTTTCCGAGGTGGATGAGCAGTTCTTC.

V usage is TRBV18 and J usage is TRBJ2-5; TRBD2 might be the D (6 bases). V was cut by 6 bases and J by 4 bases, with 18 bases left in between. The CDR3 contains 15 residues. Germline V gene data show CDR1 as KGHSH and CDR2 as LQKENI. This CDR3 reads CASSPSAHLAETQYF. For the CDR3, the DNA is TGTGCCAGCTCCCCTAGCGCCCATTTGGCAGAGACCCAGTACTTC.

This chain links TRBV27 with TRBJ2-1, with 7 bases matching TRBD1. The J segment lost 6 bases and the V segment lost 6 bases, leaving 5 bases of the junction unmatched. This CDR3 comprises 13 residues. Germline loops: CDR1 MNHEY, CDR2 SMNVEV (reference sequence). The CDR3 region is CASRLQGVNEQFF. The DNA of the CDR3 is TGTGCCAGCAGACTTCAGGGGGTCAATGAGCAGTTCTTC.

The chain employs TRBV4-1 and TRBJ2-7; 9 nucleotides agree with TRBD2. The CDR3 has 16 amino acids. Looked up from germline, CDR1 is MGHRA and CDR2 is YSYEKL. J was trimmed by 3 bases and V by 3 bases; bases with no gene match: 9. CDR3 loop: CASSHTGASGIYEQYF. CDR3 DNA sequence: TGCGCCAGCAGCCACACAGGGGCTAGCGGGATCTACGAGCAGTACTTC.

The V gene is TRBV16, the J gene TRBJ1-5, with TRBD1 as a possible D gene (5 bases). Trimming left V 4 bases short and J 1 base short, with 5 bases between. The CDR3 length is 13 residues. Germline V lookup: CDR1 KGHSY, CDR2 FQNENV. CDR3 residues: CASSRDSNQPQHF. DNA of the CDR3: TGTGCCAGCAGCCGGGACAGCAATCAGCCCCAGCATTTT.

The V gene is TRBV30, the J gene TRBJ1-4; 8 bases are a match to TRBD1. CDR1 and CDR2 from the germline V gene are GTSNPN and SVGIG (reference sequence). J lost 8 bases, V lost 2 bases, and 7 bases had no gene match. The CDR3 has 14 residues. CDR3 sequence: CAWSRTGTREKLFF. In DNA form, the CDR3 reads TGTGCCTGGAGTCGGACAGGGACCAGGGAAAAACTGTTTTTT.

DNA of the CDR3: TGCGCCAGCAGCCAAGAGGGTCCAAATGAGCAGTTCTTC. The encoded protein is CASSQEGPNEQFF. J is TRBJ2-1 and V is TRBV4-3; D is uncertain. The germline V gene encodes CDR1 LGHNA and CDR2 YSLEER. The V gene lost 0 bases and the J gene lost 7 bases, with 7 bases spanning the gap. This CDR3 has 13 residues.

The chain couples TRBV7-9 to TRBJ2-7, with TRBD1 matching 9 bases. With V trimmed by 5 bases and J by 0 bases, 8 bases remained unmatched. The CDR3 is made up of 16 amino acids. CDR1 SEHNR and CDR2 FQNEAQ come from the germline V gene (reference sequence). CDR3 coding DNA: TGTGCCAGCAGCCCCTCCGGGACAGGGAGCTCCTACGAGCAGTACTTC. It encodes CASSPSGTGSSYEQYF. Together with reference TRBV7-9 and TRBJ2-7, the CDR3 gives the full variable domain: DTGVSQNPRHKITKRGQNVTFRCDPISEHNRLYWYRQTLGQGPEFLTYFQNEAQLEKSRLLSDRFSAERPKGSFSTLEIQRTEQGDSAMYLCASSPSGTGSSYEQYFGPGTRLTVT.

The CDR3 protein is CASSYSRQGANTEAFF. The CDR3 coding sequence is TGTGCCAGCAGTTACTCTAGGCAGGGTGCGAATACTGAAGCTTTCTTT. This chain joins TRBV6-5 and TRBJ1-1; perhaps TRBD1 as D (5 bases). Germline values: CDR1 MNHEY, CDR2 SVGAGI. Trimming cost V 0 bases and J 5 bases, with 16 bases left between them. The length of the CDR3 is 16 residues.

The table lists this clone with a count of one. The chain links TRBV24-1 to TRBJ1-5, with TRBD1 identical over 8 bases. The CDR3 is made up of 17 amino acids. The V segment lost 2 bases and the J segment 0 bases; nucleotides outside the gene matches: 5. Germline V gene lookup returns CDR1 KGHDR and CDR2 SFDVKD. CDR3 protein: CATSDSRTGYSNQPQHF. CDR3 sequence (DNA): TGTGCCACCAGTGATTCCAGGACAGGGTATAGCAATCAGCCCCAGCATTTT.

The chain couples TRBV7-9 to TRBJ2-7, with D unresolved. The CDR3 spans 14 residues. Germline V lookup: CDR1 SEHNR, CDR2 FQNEAQ (reference sequence). The V gene lost 4 bases and the J gene lost 2 bases, with 12 bases spanning the gap. The CDR3 DNA sequence: TGTGCCAGCAGCTCCCCCGGGCGAGCCTACGAGCAGTACTTC. Translating it yields CASSSPGRAYEQYF.